The rows below give T cell receptor beta chains drawn from one sample of a study of molecular identifiers for immune sequencing clone quantification. TCRdb used MiXCR to reprocess the PCR reads, holding one entry per CDR3 protein. This sample has about 86,000 distinct CDR3 sequences; around 27% occur once, and the top ten carry less than 0.85%. Sequencing was performed on naive CD8+ T cells from blood, with Jurkat cell RNA spiked in. All receptors derive from a human donor in good health. Some libraries in this study had Jurkat cell RNA spiked in. Both conserved end residues are part of each CDR3. The order of the fields is clone size, D gene, J gene, V gene, CDR3 DNA, CDR3 protein. The D gene is left open where the match is weak. Not all rows give a size; the values are once, few, many and, for expanded clones, a class.

>NA|TRBD2|TRBJ2-1|TRBV2
TGTGCCAGCAGAAGACTAGCGGCTTACAATGAGCAGTTCTTC
CASRRLAAYNEQFF
>NA|NA|TRBJ1-1|TRBV11-1
TGTGCCAGCAGCTTAGGGACAGAAATGAACACTGAAGCTTCCTTT
CASSLGTEMNTEASF
>few|NA|TRBJ2-3|TRBV6-2/TRBV6-3
TGTGCCAGCAGTTACGCGAAATATAGCACAGATACGCAGTATTTT
CASSYAKYSTDTQYF
>NA|TRBD1|TRBJ1-1|TRBV6-2/TRBV6-3
TGTGCCAGCACCGAGCAGGGGGGGGGAACTGAAGCTTTCTTT
CASTEQGGGTEAFF
>many|TRBD1|TRBJ2-3|TRBV12-3/TRBV12-4
TGTGCCAGCAGTGGGACAGGGACCCAGGCCCCCACTAGCACAGATACGCAGTATTTT
CASSGTGTQAPTSTDTQYF
>many|NA|TRBJ2-7|TRBV28
TGTGCCAGCAGTCCCGGGACTGATTCTCACGAGCAGTACTTC
CASSPGTDSHEQYF
>many|NA|TRBJ1-1|TRBV7-9
TGTGCCAGCAGTCAGGATATGAACACTGAAGCTTTCTTT
CASSQDMNTEAFF
>NA|NA|TRBJ2-3|TRBV5-5
TGTGCCAGCAGTTATAAGAGCCAGGGTTCAGATACGCAGTATTTT
CASSYKSQGSDTQYF
>NA|TRBD2|TRBJ2-6|TRBV6-2/TRBV6-3
TGTGCCAGCAGAAGGACTAGCGGGTTCGGGGCCAACGTCCTGCCTTTC
CASRRTSGFGANVLPF
>many|NA|TRBJ2-2|TRBV6-2/TRBV6-3
TGTGCCAGCACTAGGGGGGCAGACACCGGGGAGCTGTTTTTT
CASTRGADTGELFF
>NA|NA|TRBJ2-5|TRBV13
TGTGCCAGCAGCTTCAGCCTGTTTGGGAAGACCCAGTACTTC
CASSFSLFGKTQYF